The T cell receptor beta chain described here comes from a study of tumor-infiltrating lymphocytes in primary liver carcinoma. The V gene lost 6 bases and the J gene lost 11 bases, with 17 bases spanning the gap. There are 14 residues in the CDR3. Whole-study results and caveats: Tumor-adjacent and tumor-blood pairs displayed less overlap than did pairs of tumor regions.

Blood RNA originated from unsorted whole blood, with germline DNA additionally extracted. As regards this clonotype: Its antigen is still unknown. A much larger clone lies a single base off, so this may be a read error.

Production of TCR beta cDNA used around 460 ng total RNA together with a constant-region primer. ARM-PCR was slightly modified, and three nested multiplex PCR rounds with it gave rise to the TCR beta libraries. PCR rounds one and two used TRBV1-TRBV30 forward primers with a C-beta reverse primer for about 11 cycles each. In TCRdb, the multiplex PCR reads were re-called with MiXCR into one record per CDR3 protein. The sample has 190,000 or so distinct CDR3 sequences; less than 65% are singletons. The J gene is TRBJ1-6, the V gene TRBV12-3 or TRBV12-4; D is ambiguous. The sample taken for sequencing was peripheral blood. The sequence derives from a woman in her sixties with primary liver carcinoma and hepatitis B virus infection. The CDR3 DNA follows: TGTGCCAGCAGCCCGCAACCGGGGAATCCACCCCTCCACTTT. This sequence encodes CASSPQPGNPPLHF.